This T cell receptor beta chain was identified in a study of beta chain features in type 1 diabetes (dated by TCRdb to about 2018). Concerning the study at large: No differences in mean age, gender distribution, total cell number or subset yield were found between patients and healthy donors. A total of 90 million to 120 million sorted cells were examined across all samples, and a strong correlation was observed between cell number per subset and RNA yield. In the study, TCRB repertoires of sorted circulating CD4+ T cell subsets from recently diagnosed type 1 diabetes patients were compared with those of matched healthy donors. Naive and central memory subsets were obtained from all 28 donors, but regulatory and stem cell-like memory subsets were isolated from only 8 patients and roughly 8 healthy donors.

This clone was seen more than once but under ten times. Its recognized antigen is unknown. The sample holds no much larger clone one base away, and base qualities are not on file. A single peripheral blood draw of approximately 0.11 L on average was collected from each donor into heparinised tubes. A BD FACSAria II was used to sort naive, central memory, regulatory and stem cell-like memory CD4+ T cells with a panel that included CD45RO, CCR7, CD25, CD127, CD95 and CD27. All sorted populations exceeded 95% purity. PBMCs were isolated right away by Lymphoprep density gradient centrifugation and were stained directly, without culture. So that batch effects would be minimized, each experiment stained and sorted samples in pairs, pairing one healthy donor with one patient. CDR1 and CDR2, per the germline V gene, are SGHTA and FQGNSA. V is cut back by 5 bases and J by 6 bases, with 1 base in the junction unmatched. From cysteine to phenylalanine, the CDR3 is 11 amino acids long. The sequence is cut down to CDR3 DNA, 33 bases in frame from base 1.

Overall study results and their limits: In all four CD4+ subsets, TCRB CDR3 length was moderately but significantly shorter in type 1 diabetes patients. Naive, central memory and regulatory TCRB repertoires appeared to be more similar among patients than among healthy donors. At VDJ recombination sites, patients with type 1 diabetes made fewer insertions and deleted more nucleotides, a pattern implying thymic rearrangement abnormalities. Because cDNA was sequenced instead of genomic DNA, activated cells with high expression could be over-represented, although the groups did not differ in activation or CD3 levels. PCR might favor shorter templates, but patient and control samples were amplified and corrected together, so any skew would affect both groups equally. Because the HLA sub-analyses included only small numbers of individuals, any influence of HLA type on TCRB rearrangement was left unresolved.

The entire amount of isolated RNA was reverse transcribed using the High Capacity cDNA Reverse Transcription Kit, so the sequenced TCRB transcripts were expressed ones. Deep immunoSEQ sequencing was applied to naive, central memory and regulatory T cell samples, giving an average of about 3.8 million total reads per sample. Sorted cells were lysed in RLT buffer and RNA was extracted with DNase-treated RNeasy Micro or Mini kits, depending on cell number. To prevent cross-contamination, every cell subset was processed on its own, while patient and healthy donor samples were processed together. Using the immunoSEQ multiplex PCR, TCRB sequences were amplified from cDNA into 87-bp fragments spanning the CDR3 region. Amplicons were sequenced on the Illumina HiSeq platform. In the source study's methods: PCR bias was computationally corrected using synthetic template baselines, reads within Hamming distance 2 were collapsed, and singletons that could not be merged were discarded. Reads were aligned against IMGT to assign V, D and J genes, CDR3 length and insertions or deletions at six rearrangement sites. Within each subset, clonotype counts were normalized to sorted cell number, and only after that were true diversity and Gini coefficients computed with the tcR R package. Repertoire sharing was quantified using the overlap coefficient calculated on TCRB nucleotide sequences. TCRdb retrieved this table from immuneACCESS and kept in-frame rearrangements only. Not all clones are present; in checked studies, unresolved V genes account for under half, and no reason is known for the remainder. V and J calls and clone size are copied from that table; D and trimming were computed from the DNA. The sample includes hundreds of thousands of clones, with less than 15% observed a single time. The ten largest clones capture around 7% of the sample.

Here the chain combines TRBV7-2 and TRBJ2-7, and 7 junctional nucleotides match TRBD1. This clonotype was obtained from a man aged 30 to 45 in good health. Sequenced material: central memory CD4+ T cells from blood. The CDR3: CASSDRVEQYF. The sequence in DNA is TGTGCCAGCAGCGACAGGGTCGAGCAGTACTTC.